The 23 T cell receptor beta chains listed next were all sequenced from one sample in a study of CD8 T cells in Susac syndrome. With random hexamers, roughly 0.45 to 1 ug RNA was reverse transcribed. Each CDR3 protein is one row after TCRdb ran MiXCR on the immunoSEQ multiplex PCR reads. The repertoire holds approximately 160,000 distinct CDR3 sequences, with roughly 94% as singletons. Input material: CD4+ T cells from PBMCs. Receptors originate from a human donor with multiple sclerosis.

This clonotype was observed a few times. The chain employs TRBV5-1 and TRBJ1-2, with D unclear. The CDR3 length is 11 residues. Germline V lookup: CDR1 SGHRS, CDR2 YFSETQ. Trimming pared 7 bases from V and 2 bases from J, leaving 6 bases between. CDR3 in amino acids: CASGSNYGYTF. The CDR3 coding sequence is TGCGCCAGCGGCTCAAACTATGGCTACACCTTC.

In regard to this clonotype: The junction shows a germline mismatch at one end, possibly a read error. The CDR3 sequence: CASSRTRGSTIYF. The CDR3 nucleotides read TGTGCCAGCAGCCGAACCAGGGGAAGCACCATATATTTT. J is TRBJ1-3 and V is TRBV6-5, with D perhaps TRBD1 (6 bases). This CDR3 has 13 residues. Germline values: CDR1 MNHEY, CDR2 SVGAGI.

The chain joins TRBV15 to TRBJ1-1; 9 nucleotides line up with TRBD1. V shed 0 bases and J 10 bases; nucleotides not matched to a gene: 9. Germline-derived CDR1 and CDR2 are LNHNV and YYDKDF (reference sequence). The CDR3 consists of 15 residues. CDR3 sequence reads: CATSRDGGQGDGAFF. The CDR3 bases are TGTGCCACCAGCAGAGATGGGGGACAGGGAGACGGAGCTTTCTTT.

The V gene is TRBV25-1, the J gene TRBJ2-7, with 10 bases fitting TRBD2. Trimming removed 5 bases from V and 5 bases from J; junction bases left unmatched: 12. The germline CDR1 and CDR2 sequences are MGHDK and SYGVNS. The length of the CDR3 is 16 residues. The CDR3 DNA is TGTGCCAGCAGTAGAATCCTAGCGGGAGAAAAGGACGAGCAGTACTTC. Translating it yields CASSRILAGEKDEQYF.

This chain connects TRBV30 to TRBJ2-7; D not certain. The germline V and J ends were trimmed by 4 bases and 3 bases, with 7 bases remaining between them. The germline V gene encodes CDR1 GTSNPN and CDR2 SVGIG (reference sequence). The CDR3 has 11 amino acids. CDR3 DNA: TGTGCCTGGACAAAGGACTACGAGCAGTACTTC. It translates to CAWTKDYEQYF.

This clonotype came up once. This sequence joins TRBV4-2 and TRBJ1-1; D is undetermined. The CDR3 has 14 residues. Germline V gene data show CDR1 as LGHNA and CDR2 as YNFKEQ. V lost 5 bases to trimming and J lost 2 bases, with 12 bases between them. CDR3 bases: TGTGCCAGCAGCGGCCGACGGGGAAACACTGAAGCTTTCTTT. This codes for CASSGRRGNTEAFF.

The chain joins TRBV18 to TRBJ2-6; either TRBD1 or TRBD2 may fit D (5 bases each). CDR1 and CDR2 (germline): KGHSH, LQKENI. CDR3 length: 13 residues. The V and J ends lost 3 bases and 11 bases respectively, with 11 bases between them. Here the CDR3 DNA reads TGTGCCAGCTCACCGAGAGGGGCGGACGTCCTGACTTTC. It translates to CASSPRGADVLTF.

This chain connects TRBV24-1 to TRBJ2-1; 8 bases match TRBD2. The CDR3 is made up of 15 amino acids. Germline V gene sequence: CDR1 KGHDR, CDR2 SFDVKD. The trim removed 1 base at V and 8 bases at J, leaving 6 bases unmatched. CDR3 loop: CATSDFAGGKDEQFF. The CDR3 nucleotides are TGTGCCACCAGTGATTTTGCGGGAGGTAAGGATGAGCAGTTCTTC.

The V gene is TRBV30, the J gene TRBJ2-1; 14 bases match TRBD2. The CDR3 extends over 15 amino acids. V lost 4 bases and J lost 9; bases outside the gene matches: 8. Per germline, CDR1 GTSNPN and CDR2 SVGIG (reference sequence). The CDR3 here is CAWIRLAGGPGEQFF. CDR3 nucleotide sequence: TGTGCCTGGATCAGACTAGCGGGAGGGCCGGGTGAGCAGTTCTTC.

J is TRBJ1-1 and V is TRBV6-5; D is unclear. In germline, CDR1 is MNHEY, CDR2 SVGAGI. The ends were cut back, 4 bases at V and 3 bases at J, with 9 bases in the middle. This CDR3 contains 13 residues. The CDR3 coding sequence is TGTGCCAGCAGTTCGCCGATACACACTGAAGCTTTCTTT. Encoded protein: CASSSPIHTEAFF.

This clonotype was detected once. The genes are TRBV24-1 and TRBJ2-7; 9 nucleotides line up with TRBD2. J was trimmed by 0 bases and V by 9 bases; bases with no gene match: 11. The CDR3 runs 16 residues. The germline CDR1 and CDR2 sequences are KGHDR and SFDVKD. The CDR3 is CATVAPISGSSYEQYF. Written as DNA, the CDR3 is TGTGCCACCGTGGCCCCCATTAGCGGGAGCTCCTACGAGCAGTACTTC.

V is TRBV7-9 and J is TRBJ1-2; 8 bases align to TRBD1. The CDR3 has 13 amino acids. Looked up from germline, CDR1 is SEHNR and CDR2 is FQNEAQ (reference sequence). Unmatched junction bases numbered 3, after V lost 3 bases and J lost 6 bases. CDR3 protein: CASSLTGDDGYTF. The CDR3 coding sequence is TGTGCCAGCAGCTTGACAGGGGACGATGGCTACACCTTC.

The chain links TRBV4-2 to TRBJ1-5; maybe TRBD1 (5 bases). Germline V CDR1 and CDR2: LGHNA, YNFKEQ. This CDR3 has 18 residues. V was pared by 0 bases and J by 3 bases, with 18 bases between. The CDR3: CASSQDPQAPITNQPQHF. For the CDR3, the DNA is TGTGCCAGCAGCCAAGATCCACAGGCACCTATCACCAATCAGCCCCAGCATTTT.

The chain recombines TRBV12-3 or TRBV12-4 with TRBJ2-1; 7 positions agree with TRBD2. V shed 3 bases and J 9 bases; nucleotides not matched to a gene: 8. This CDR3 contains 14 residues. Written as DNA, the CDR3 is TGTGCCAGCAGTTTTGAGGGCGGGAGCGTTGAGCAGTTCTTC. It yields the protein CASSFEGGSVEQFF.

The chain recombines TRBV9 with TRBJ2-7; D may be TRBD2 (6 bases). This CDR3 comprises 14 residues. Trimming stripped 4 bases from V and 1 base from J, with 12 bases between. Germline values: CDR1 SGDLS, CDR2 YYNGEE. CDR3 residues: CASSPRLGSYEQYF. The CDR3 nucleotides read TGTGCCAGCAGCCCGCGACTAGGTTCCTACGAGCAGTACTTC.

The chain recombines TRBV10-3 with TRBJ2-7; the match to TRBD1 covers 8 bases. Germline V gene lookup returns CDR1 ENHRY and CDR2 SYGVKD. There are 13 residues in the CDR3. Trimming took 5 bases from V and 3 from J; bases not matched to a gene: 3. Here the CDR3 DNA reads TGTGCCATCAGTATGGGGACAGGCTACGAGCAGTACTTC. Its translation is CAISMGTGYEQYF.

The V call is TRBV18, the J call TRBJ2-5; weak D call: TRBD2 (5 bases). Trimming stripped 4 bases from V and 5 bases from J, with 8 bases between. CDR3 length: 12 residues. Germline lookup yields CDR1 KGHSH and CDR2 LQKENI. CDR3: CASSRVAETQYF. The CDR3 DNA sequence: TGTGCCAGCTCACGGGTAGCGGAGACCCAGTACTTC.

This sequence joins TRBV6-1 and TRBJ2-2; 9 positions agree with TRBD1. The V gene end was trimmed by 6 bases and the J gene end by 6 bases; junction bases not matched to a gene: 14. CDR3 size: 17 residues. Germline CDR1 and CDR2: MNHNS and SASEGT. The chain's CDR3 is CASRARLGQGYAGELFF. The CDR3 DNA reads TGTGCCAGCAGAGCGAGACTGGGACAGGGATACGCCGGGGAGCTGTTTTTT.

The chain joins TRBV10-3 to TRBJ2-7; 9 positions match TRBD1. V lost 6 bases to trimming and J lost 0 bases; unmatched junction nucleotides: 0. The CDR3 has 13 amino acids. Per germline, CDR1 ENHRY and CDR2 SYGVKD. The CDR3 protein is CAIRDRGSYEQYF. CDR3 bases: TGTGCCATCAGGGACAGGGGCTCCTACGAGCAGTACTTC.

The gene calls are TRBV6-5 and TRBJ2-3; perhaps D is TRBD1 or TRBD2 (6 bases each). The CDR3 totals 15 residues. The V end lost 5 bases, the J end lost 5 bases, and 17 bases lay between the germline ends. Germline CDR1 reads MNHEY; CDR2 reads SVGAGI. The CDR3 reads CASSAQGGPRDTQYF. For the CDR3, the DNA is TGTGCCAGCAGTGCCCAAGGGGGGCCCCGAGATACGCAGTATTTT.

This chain joins TRBV7-9 and TRBJ1-4; no reliable D call. The germline CDR1 and CDR2 sequences are SEHNR and FQNEAQ (reference sequence). Trimming took 3 bases from V and 5 from J, leaving 10 bases between them. This CDR3 contains 14 residues. The CDR3 DNA is TGTGCCAGCAGCTTTCGGATGGGAAATGAAAAACTGTTTTTT. Protein product: CASSFRMGNEKLFF. Full variable domain (outside the CDR3, taken from reference TRBV7-9 and TRBJ1-4): DTGVSQNPRHKITKRGQNVTFRCDPISEHNRLYWYRQTLGQGPEFLTYFQNEAQLEKSRLLSDRFSAERPKGSFSTLEIQRTEQGDSAMYLCASSFRMGNEKLFFGSGTQLSVL.

J is TRBJ2-7 and V is TRBV2, with a weak D call TRBD2 (6 bases). Trimming left V 1 base short and J 3 bases short, with 10 bases between. Germline V lookup: CDR1 SNHLY, CDR2 FYNNEI. This CDR3 spans 14 amino acids. The CDR3 spells CASSEGGGLYEQYF. Written as DNA, the CDR3 is TGTGCCAGCAGTGAAGGCGGAGGGCTCTACGAGCAGTACTTC.

The V call is TRBV4-1, the J call TRBJ1-5; no firm D call. CDR3 size: 13 residues. Germline CDR1 reads MGHRA; CDR2 reads YSYEKL. Trimming left V 2 bases short and J 1 base short, with 3 bases between. Written as DNA, the CDR3 is TGCGCCAGCAGCCAACACAGCAATCAGCCCCAGCATTTT. The encoded protein is CASSQHSNQPQHF.